The subject of this entry is one TCR beta chain. The data were taken from a study of T cell changes during pregnancy in multiple sclerosis. Assay: immunoSEQ multiplex PCR; the TCRdb copy retains only in-frame clones and omits some. Among about 38,000 clones listed, about 93% were seen once. The source was CD4+ T cells from peripheral blood mononuclear cells, collected in the third trimester of pregnancy. The source of this sequence is a female donor in good health, enrolled as a control in a pregnancy study.

The CDR3 loop is CASRPRVLITYEQYF. The CDR3 DNA sequence: TGTGCCAGCAGACCAAGAGTACTGATTACCTACGAGCAGTACTTC. The V and J genes are TRBV2 and TRBJ2-7; D is undetermined. The germline gives CDR1 SNHLY, CDR2 FYNNEI. V lost 6 bases and J lost 2, with 17 bases in between. This CDR3 region has 15 residues.